This T cell receptor (beta chain) emerged from a study of T-cell memory formation after mild COVID-19. Study-level results: For contracting clones, CD4+ ones sat mainly in CM and EM, CD8+ in EMRA. Among clones contracting day 15 to 85, CD4/CD8 was balanced, whereas later expanders leaned CD4+.

CDR3 length: 15 residues. V was cut by 6 bases and J by 3 bases, with 17 bases left in between. Germline assignment: CDR1 MNHEY and CDR2 SVGAGI. Remarks on this clonotype: Its antigen is unidentified.

TCRdb reprocessed the 5' RACE reads with MiXCR, giving one entry per CDR3 protein. The table shows 120,000 or so distinct CDR3 sequences, with about 18% occurring only once. Sequencing was carried out using PBMCs or a T cell subset sorted from them (not recorded which). The source of this sequence is a man between 18 and 35 years old who had mild COVID-19 (a few samples of this study predate the infection). Cell type and time point are not known. The rearrangement uses TRBV6-5 and TRBJ1-1; no reliable D call. CDR3 region: CASSRQGNFDTEAFF. CDR3 bases: TGTGCCAGCAGCCGCCAAGGAAATTTTGACACTGAAGCTTTCTTT.